Listed below are T cell receptor beta chains from one sample, sequenced in a study of T-cell memory formation after mild COVID-19. TCRdb analysed the 5' RACE reads with MiXCR anew, one entry per CDR3 protein. Of about 200,000 distinct CDR3 sequences in the sample, more than 8% are singletons; the top ten hold about 3.8%. Sample: PBMCs or a T cell subset sorted from them (not recorded which). These receptors were obtained from a man aged 18 to 30 who had mild COVID-19 (a few samples of this study predate the infection). Cell type and time point are not known. The CDR3 runs from the conserved cysteine through the conserved F or W.

cdr3_length v_call cdr3_aa
12 TRBV10-3 CAISGSEDTQYF
15 TRBV20-1 CSARESGGATDTQYF
13 TRBV28 CASKRSREDEQFF
14 TRBV12-3/TRBV12-4 CASSLPQGANIQYF
14 TRBV20-1 CSALRARGNTEAFF
16 TRBV18 CASSPPLAGSYNEQFF
15 TRBV7-9 CASSLRTSGDRREFF
15 TRBV11-2 CASGPGLAKQETQYF
14 TRBV24-1 CATSDKHTNYGYTF
16 TRBV7-8 CASSPIRRGRSGELFF
11 TRBV5-6 CASTGLRGYTF
12 TRBV5-4 CASSLEGAGQFF
15 TRBV6-5 CASSLGLFRTDTQYF
16 TRBV3-1 CASSQRQSRLLKTQYF
13 TRBV11-2 CASSLPGAGTQYF
14 TRBV7-2 CASSFTRVDTEAFF
15 TRBV5-1 CASSLDPNSYNEQFF
12 TRBV12-3/TRBV12-4 CASSPLGNTQYF
15 TRBV4-1 CASSQHPPGVSEQFF
14 TRBV12-3/TRBV12-4 CASSLFLLRGELFF
17 TRBV9 CASSVGGHRLSTDTQYF
14 TRBV7-2 CASSKQGADYGYTF
15 TRBV5-1 CASSGRDRGLETQYF
12 TRBV12-3/TRBV12-4 CASSFQVTEAFF
12 TRBV29-1 CSVTGMNTEAFF
13 TRBV20-1 CSARQQPNYGYTF
20 TRBV10-3 CAISAGTGTGGALAGNTIYF
15 TRBV5-1 CASSYQDSHTDTQYF
16 TRBV6-5 CASSYWGQGHYNEQFF
15 TRBV5-6 CASSLLLTGFDEQFF